Described below is a single TCR beta chain sequence and its context. The record originates from a study of shared clonotypes between healthy human individuals. Unsorted PBMC DNA was sequenced on ten immunoSEQ deep assay plates. Generated by immunoSEQ multiplex PCR, the TCRdb table keeps only in-frame clones and is missing some. This table holds 450,000 to 500,000 clones, about 72% found once. Germline CDR1 is SNHLY and CDR2 is FYNNEI. This CDR3 comprises 15 residues. With V trimmed by 5 bases and J by 6 bases, 8 bases remained unmatched. V and J are TRBV2 and TRBJ1-5; TRBD1 matches 9 bases. Sequenced material: PBMCs. The receptor was derived from a woman in her thirties or forties in good health. Some clones in this sample may be carry-over from other donors' samples. The CDR3, as DNA: TGTGCCAGCAGTTTCGGGACAGGGTATCTTCAGCCCCAGCATTTT. Translation: CASSFGTGYLQPQHF. Combining the CDR3 with reference TRBV2 and TRBJ1-5 gives the whole variable domain EPEVTQTPSHQVTQMGQEVILRCVPISNHLYFYWYRQILGQKVEFLVSFYNNEISEKSEIFDDQFSVERPDGSNFTLKIRSTKLEDSAMYFCASSFGTGYLQPQHFGDGTRLSIL.